One T cell receptor (beta chain) is described in this entry. CDR1 is MNHEY, CDR2 SVGEGT, per germline. With V trimmed by 9 bases and J by 2 bases, 4 bases remained unmatched. This CDR3 spans 14 amino acids. Constant-segment primers served in 5'RACE that generated TCR alpha and TCR beta cDNA libraries bearing sample barcodes and UMIs. TCRdb re-called the 5' RACE reads through MiXCR, storing one row per CDR3 protein. Found here are fewer than 15,000 distinct CDR3 sequences, about 20% of them singletons; the top ten hold about 60%. This sample is part of a study of T-cell memory formation after mild COVID-19.

The sequence was obtained from a man aged 18 to 35 who had mild COVID-19 (a few samples of this study predate the infection). Cell type and time point are not known. Input material: PBMCs or a T cell subset sorted from them (not recorded which). This chain uses TRBV6-2 or TRBV6-3 with TRBJ2-1; 10 bases map to TRBD2. The CDR3 region is CASTGLAAYNEQFF. CDR3 bases: TGTGCCAGTACCGGACTAGCGGCCTACAATGAGCAGTTCTTC.